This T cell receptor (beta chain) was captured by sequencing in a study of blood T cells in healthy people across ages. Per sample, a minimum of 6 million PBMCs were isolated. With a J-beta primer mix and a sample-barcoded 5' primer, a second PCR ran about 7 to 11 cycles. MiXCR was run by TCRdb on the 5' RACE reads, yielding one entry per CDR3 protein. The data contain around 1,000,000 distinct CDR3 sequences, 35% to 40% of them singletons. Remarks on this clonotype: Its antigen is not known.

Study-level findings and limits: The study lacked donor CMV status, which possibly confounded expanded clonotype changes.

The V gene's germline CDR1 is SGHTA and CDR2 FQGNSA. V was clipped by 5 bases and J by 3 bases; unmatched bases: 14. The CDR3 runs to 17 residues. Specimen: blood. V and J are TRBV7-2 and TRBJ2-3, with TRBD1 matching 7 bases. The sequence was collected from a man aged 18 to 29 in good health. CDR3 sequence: CASSKERQGWSTDTQYF. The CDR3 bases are TGTGCCAGCAGCAAAGAACGACAGGGCTGGAGTACAGATACGCAGTATTTT.